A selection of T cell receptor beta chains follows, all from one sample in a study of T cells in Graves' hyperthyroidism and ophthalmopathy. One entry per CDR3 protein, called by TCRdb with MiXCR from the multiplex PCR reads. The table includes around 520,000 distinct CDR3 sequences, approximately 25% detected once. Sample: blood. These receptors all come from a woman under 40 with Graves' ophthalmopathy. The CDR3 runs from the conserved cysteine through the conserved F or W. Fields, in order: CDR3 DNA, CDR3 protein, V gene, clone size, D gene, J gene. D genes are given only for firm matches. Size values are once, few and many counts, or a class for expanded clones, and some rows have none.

CDR3nt: TGTGCCAGCAGCTTGGGCAGGGGAGATGCTTTCTTT; CDR3aa: CASSLGRGDAFF; v_gene: TRBV7-3; abundance: .; d_gene: .; j_gene: TRBJ1-1
CDR3nt: TGTGCCAGCAGCCCTCGCCGGGTCTCCGAGCAGTACTTC; CDR3aa: CASSPRRVSEQYF; v_gene: TRBV7-2; abundance: .; d_gene: .; j_gene: TRBJ2-7
CDR3nt: TGCAGCGCAGTGACAGGTGCATACGAGCAGTACTTC; CDR3aa: CSAVTGAYEQYF; v_gene: TRBV29-1; abundance: .; d_gene: .; j_gene: TRBJ2-7
CDR3nt: TGTGCCAGCAATAAGGGACAGGGGGCCTCCTACGAGCAGTACTTC; CDR3aa: CASNKGQGASYEQYF; v_gene: TRBV2; abundance: .; d_gene: TRBD1; j_gene: TRBJ2-7
CDR3nt: TGTGCCAGCAACCGACTAGCGGGAGAGCAGTACTTC; CDR3aa: CASNRLAGEQYF; v_gene: TRBV6-1; abundance: many; d_gene: TRBD2; j_gene: TRBJ2-7
CDR3nt: TGTGCCAGTAGAGGGTCGGGGGGCTTGAACACTGAAGCTTTCTTT; CDR3aa: CASRGSGGLNTEAFF; v_gene: TRBV12-3/TRBV12-4; abundance: .; d_gene: .; j_gene: TRBJ1-1
CDR3nt: TGCAGCGCCCGTAGGGGGGCCACTGAAGCTTTCTTT; CDR3aa: CSARRGATEAFF; v_gene: TRBV29-1; abundance: many; d_gene: .; j_gene: TRBJ1-1
CDR3nt: TGTGCCAGCAGTGCTGGACAGTTAAACACTGAAGCTTTCTTT; CDR3aa: CASSAGQLNTEAFF; v_gene: TRBV2; abundance: many; d_gene: .; j_gene: TRBJ1-1
CDR3nt: TGCGCCAGCAGCTATTGGACGGGACTAGCTGCGAACACCGGGGAGCTGTTTTTT; CDR3aa: CASSYWTGLAANTGELFF; v_gene: TRBV5-1; abundance: .; d_gene: TRBD2; j_gene: TRBJ2-2
CDR3nt: TGTGCCACCAGTGATCCGACTTGGACTAGCGGGAGGGCCACGAACACCGGGGAGCTGTTTTTT; CDR3aa: CATSDPTWTSGRATNTGELFF; v_gene: TRBV24-1; abundance: few; d_gene: TRBD2; j_gene: TRBJ2-2
CDR3nt: TGTGCCAGCAGCTTGGTGACGGGGGACGGGACCTATGGCTACACCTTC; CDR3aa: CASSLVTGDGTYGYTF; v_gene: TRBV5-6; abundance: .; d_gene: .; j_gene: TRBJ1-2
CDR3nt: TGTGCCAGCCGTCGGGGCTCCCACGAGCAGTACTTC; CDR3aa: CASRRGSHEQYF; v_gene: TRBV18; abundance: .; d_gene: .; j_gene: TRBJ2-7
CDR3nt: TGCAGTGCTAGGGGGGGACCGGGCGGTCGCGAGACCCAGTACTTC; CDR3aa: CSARGGPGGRETQYF; v_gene: TRBV20-1; abundance: many; d_gene: .; j_gene: TRBJ2-5
CDR3nt: TGTGCCACCAGCAGTTGGGGGATCAATCAGCCCCAGCATTTT; CDR3aa: CATSSWGINQPQHF; v_gene: TRBV15; abundance: .; d_gene: .; j_gene: TRBJ1-5
CDR3nt: TGCAGCGTTGACTGGACAGGGGCTAAAGAGACCCAGTACTTC; CDR3aa: CSVDWTGAKETQYF; v_gene: TRBV29-1; abundance: many; d_gene: TRBD1; j_gene: TRBJ2-5
CDR3nt: TGTGCCAGCAGGACGGGGGCAGGGCCCACTGAAGCTTTCTTT; CDR3aa: CASRTGAGPTEAFF; v_gene: TRBV6-1; abundance: many; d_gene: .; j_gene: TRBJ1-1
CDR3nt: TGTGCCAGTAGTCCCGGACAGGAGCAGTACTTC; CDR3aa: CASSPGQEQYF; v_gene: TRBV19; abundance: .; d_gene: .; j_gene: TRBJ2-7
CDR3nt: TGTGCCAGCAGCCTCCGACAGAACGAGCAGTACTTC; CDR3aa: CASSLRQNEQYF; v_gene: TRBV6-2/TRBV6-3; abundance: many; d_gene: .; j_gene: TRBJ2-7
CDR3nt: TGCAGCGTCACGGGACAGAGCATCTATGGCTACACCTTC; CDR3aa: CSVTGQSIYGYTF; v_gene: TRBV29-1; abundance: many; d_gene: TRBD1; j_gene: TRBJ1-2
CDR3nt: TGTGCCAGCAGCTTCGGGGAGATTGAAGCTTTCTTT; CDR3aa: CASSFGEIEAFF; v_gene: TRBV5-5; abundance: many; d_gene: .; j_gene: TRBJ1-1
CDR3nt: TGTGCCACCAGTCGGCGCCGGGAAGAAGCTTTCTTT; CDR3aa: CATSRRREEAFF; v_gene: TRBV15; abundance: many; d_gene: .; j_gene: TRBJ1-1
CDR3nt: TGTGCCAGCAGCGCGAGTACGTCATTAGGGTACACTGAAGCTTTCTTT; CDR3aa: CASSASTSLGYTEAFF; v_gene: TRBV9; abundance: .; d_gene: .; j_gene: TRBJ1-1